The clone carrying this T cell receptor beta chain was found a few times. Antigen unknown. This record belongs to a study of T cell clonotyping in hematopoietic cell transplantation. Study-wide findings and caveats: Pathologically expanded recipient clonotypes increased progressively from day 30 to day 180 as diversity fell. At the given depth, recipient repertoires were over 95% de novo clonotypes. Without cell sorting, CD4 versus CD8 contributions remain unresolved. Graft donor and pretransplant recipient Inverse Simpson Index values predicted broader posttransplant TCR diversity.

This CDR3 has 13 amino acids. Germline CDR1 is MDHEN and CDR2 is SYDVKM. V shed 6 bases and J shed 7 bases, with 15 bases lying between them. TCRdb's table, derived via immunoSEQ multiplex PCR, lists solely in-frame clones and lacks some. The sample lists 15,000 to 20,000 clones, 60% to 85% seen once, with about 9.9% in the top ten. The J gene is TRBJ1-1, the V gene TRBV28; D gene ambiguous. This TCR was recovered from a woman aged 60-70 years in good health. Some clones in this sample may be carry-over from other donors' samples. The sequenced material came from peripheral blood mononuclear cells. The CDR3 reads CASSPQFEGEAFF. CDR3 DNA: TGTGCCAGCAGCCCCCAGTTCGAGGGTGAAGCTTTCTTT.